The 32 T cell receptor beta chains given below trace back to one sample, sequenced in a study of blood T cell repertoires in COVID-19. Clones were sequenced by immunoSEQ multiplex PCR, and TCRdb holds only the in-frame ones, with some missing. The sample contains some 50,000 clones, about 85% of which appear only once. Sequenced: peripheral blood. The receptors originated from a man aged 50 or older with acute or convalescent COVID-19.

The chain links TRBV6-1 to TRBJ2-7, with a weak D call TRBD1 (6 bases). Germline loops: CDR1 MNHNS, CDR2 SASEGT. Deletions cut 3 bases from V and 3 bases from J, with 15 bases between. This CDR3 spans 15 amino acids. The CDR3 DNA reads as TGTGCCAGCAGTGACGTGATCAGGGGAGTCTACGAGCAGTACTTC. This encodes CASSDVIRGVYEQYF.

The DNA of the CDR3 is TGTGCCAGCACTCGCAATCCTTTACTGGAGCCCCAGCATTTT. It is translated as CASTRNPLLEPQHF. The chain combines TRBV18 with TRBJ1-5; no definite D call. The germline gives CDR1 KGHSH, CDR2 LQKENI. This CDR3 comprises 14 residues. V was trimmed by 8 bases and J by 8 bases, leaving 19 bases between them.

In DNA form, the CDR3 reads TGTGCCAGTAGTATCGCCCCAGGGGATGGAAAACTGTTTTTT. This translates into CASSIAPGDGKLFF. This chain links TRBV19 with TRBJ1-4, with D possibly matching TRBD1 (6 bases). The V end was cut by 3 bases, the J end by 10 bases, with 15 bases between. Germline V gives CDR1 LNHDA, CDR2 SQIVND (reference sequence). This CDR3 is 14 amino acids long.

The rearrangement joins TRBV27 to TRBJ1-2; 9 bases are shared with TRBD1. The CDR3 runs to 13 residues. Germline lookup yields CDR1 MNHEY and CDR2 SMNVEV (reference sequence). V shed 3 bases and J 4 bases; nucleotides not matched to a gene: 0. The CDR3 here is CASSLGQGYGYTF. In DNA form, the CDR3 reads TGTGCCAGCAGTTTGGGACAGGGCTATGGCTACACCTTC.

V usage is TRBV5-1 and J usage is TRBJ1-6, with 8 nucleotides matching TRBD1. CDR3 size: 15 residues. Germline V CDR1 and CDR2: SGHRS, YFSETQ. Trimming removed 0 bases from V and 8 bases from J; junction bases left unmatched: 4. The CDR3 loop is CASSLAGTGYSPLHF. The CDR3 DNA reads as TGCGCCAGCAGCTTGGCCGGGACAGGATATTCACCCCTCCACTTT.

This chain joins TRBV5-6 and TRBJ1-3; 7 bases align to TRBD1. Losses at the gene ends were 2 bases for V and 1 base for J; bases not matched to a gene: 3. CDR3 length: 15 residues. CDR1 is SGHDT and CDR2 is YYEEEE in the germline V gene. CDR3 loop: CASSFDRASGNTIYF. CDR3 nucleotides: TGTGCCAGCAGCTTTGACAGGGCTTCTGGAAACACCATATATTTT.

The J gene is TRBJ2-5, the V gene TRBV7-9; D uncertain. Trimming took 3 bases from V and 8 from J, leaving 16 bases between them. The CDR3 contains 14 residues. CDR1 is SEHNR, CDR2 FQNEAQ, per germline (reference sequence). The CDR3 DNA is TGTGCCAGCAGCTTTATTTTAGATTCTGCCACCCAGTACTTC. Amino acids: CASSFILDSATQYF.

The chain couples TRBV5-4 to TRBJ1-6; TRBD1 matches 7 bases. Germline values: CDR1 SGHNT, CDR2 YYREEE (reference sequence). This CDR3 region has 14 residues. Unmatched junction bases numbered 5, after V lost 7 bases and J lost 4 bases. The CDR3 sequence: CASWEQGYNSPLHF. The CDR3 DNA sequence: TGTGCCAGCTGGGAACAGGGGTATAATTCACCCCTCCACTTT.

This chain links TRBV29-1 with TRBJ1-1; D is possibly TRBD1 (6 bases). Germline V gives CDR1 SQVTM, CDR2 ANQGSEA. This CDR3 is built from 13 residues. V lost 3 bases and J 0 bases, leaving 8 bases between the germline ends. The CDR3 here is CSVDRGLNTEAFF. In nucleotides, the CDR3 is TGCAGCGTTGACAGGGGCCTGAACACTGAAGCTTTCTTT.

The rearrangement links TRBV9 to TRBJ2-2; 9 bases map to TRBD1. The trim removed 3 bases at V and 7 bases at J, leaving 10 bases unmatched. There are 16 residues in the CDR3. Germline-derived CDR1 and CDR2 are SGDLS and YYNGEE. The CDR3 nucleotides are TGTGCCAGCAGCGCCCTCCCGACAGGGGGAGTCGGGGAGCTGTTTTTT. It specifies CASSALPTGGVGELFF.

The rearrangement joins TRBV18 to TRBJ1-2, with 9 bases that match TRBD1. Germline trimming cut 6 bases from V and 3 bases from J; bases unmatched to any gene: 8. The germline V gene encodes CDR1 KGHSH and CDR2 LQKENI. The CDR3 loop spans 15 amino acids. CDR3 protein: CASSPRDRADYGYTF. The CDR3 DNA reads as TGTGCCAGCTCCCCCAGGGACAGGGCGGACTATGGCTACACCTTC.

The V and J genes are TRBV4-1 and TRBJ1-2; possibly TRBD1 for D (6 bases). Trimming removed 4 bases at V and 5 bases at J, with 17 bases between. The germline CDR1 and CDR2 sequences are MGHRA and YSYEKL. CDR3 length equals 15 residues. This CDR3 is CASSLVPGQPYGYTF. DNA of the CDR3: TGCGCCAGCAGCCTTGTACCTGGACAGCCATATGGCTACACCTTC.

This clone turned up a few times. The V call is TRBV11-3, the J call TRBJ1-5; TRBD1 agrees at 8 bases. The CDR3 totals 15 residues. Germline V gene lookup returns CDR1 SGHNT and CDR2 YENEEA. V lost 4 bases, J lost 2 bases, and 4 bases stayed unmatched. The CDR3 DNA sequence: TGTGCCAGCAGCTGCCAGGGGGCCGGCAATCAGCCCCAGCATTTT. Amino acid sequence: CASSCQGAGNQPQHF.

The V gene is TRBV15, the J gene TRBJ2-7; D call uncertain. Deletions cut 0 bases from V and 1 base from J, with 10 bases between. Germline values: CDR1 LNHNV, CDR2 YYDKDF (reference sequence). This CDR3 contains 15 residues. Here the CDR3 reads CATSRDVRSSYEQYF. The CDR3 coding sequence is TGTGCCACCAGCAGAGATGTACGGAGTTCCTACGAGCAGTACTTC.

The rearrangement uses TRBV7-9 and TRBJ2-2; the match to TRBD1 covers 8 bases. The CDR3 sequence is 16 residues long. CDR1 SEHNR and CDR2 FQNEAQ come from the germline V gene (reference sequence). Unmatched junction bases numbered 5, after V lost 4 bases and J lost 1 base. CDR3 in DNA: TGTGCCAGCAGCTCGCCAGGGGGCCTGAACACCGGGGAGCTGTTTTTT. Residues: CASSSPGGLNTGELFF. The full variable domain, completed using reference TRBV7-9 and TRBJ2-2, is DTGVSQNPRHKITKRGQNVTFRCDPISEHNRLYWYRQTLGQGPEFLTYFQNEAQLEKSRLLSDRFSAERPKGSFSTLEIQRTEQGDSAMYLCASSSPGGLNTGELFFGEGSRLTVL.

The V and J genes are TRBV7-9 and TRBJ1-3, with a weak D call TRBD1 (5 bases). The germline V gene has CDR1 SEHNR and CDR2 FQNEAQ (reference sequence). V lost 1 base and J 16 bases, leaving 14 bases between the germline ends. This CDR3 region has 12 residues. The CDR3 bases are TGTGCCAGCAGCTTAGACGTGGGACTCCTTTATTTT. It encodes CASSLDVGLLYF.

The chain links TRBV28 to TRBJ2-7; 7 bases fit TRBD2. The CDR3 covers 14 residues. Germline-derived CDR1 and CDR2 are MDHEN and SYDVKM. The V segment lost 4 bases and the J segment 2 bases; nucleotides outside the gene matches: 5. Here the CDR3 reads CASSSGGLTYEQYF. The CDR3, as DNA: TGTGCCAGCAGTTCGGGAGGACTAACCTACGAGCAGTACTTC.

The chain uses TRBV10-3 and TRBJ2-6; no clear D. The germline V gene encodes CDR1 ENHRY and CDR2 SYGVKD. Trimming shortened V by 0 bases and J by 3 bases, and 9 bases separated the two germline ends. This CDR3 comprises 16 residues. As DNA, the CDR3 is TGTGCCATCAGTGAGTCTGTGGTTAGTGGGGCCAACGTCCTGACTTTC. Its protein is CAISESVVSGANVLTF.

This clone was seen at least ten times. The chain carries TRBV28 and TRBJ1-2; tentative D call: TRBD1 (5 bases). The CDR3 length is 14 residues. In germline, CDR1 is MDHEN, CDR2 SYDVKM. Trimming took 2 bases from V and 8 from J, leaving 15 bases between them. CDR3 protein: CASSLPDSLGGYTF. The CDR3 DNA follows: TGTGCCAGCAGTTTACCCGACAGTTTGGGAGGCTACACCTTC.

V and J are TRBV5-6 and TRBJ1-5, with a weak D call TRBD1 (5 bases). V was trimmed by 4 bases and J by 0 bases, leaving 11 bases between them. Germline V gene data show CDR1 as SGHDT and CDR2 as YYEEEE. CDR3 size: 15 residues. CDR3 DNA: TGTGCCAGCAGCACTGGGGCCCATAGCAATCAGCCCCAGCATTTT. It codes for CASSTGAHSNQPQHF.

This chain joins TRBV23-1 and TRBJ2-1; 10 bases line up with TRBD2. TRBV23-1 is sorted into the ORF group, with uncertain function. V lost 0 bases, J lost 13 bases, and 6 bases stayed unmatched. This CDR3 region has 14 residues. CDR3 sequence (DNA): TGCGCCAGCAGTCAATCAATTAGCGGGGGGTCCCAGTTCTTC. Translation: CASSQSISGGSQFF.

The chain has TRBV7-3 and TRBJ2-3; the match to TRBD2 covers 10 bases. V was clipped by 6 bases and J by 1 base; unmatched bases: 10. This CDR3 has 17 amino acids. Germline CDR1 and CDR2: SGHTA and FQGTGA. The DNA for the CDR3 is TGTGCCAGCAGTCTAGCGGGAGAGACCCGAGGCACAGATACGCAGTATTTT. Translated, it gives CASSLAGETRGTDTQYF.

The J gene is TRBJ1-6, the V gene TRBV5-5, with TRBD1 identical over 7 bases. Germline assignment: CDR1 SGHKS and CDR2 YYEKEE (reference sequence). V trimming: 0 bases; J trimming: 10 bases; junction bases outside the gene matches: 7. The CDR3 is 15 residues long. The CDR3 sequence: CASSLAGQGGSPLHF. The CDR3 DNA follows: TGTGCCAGCAGCTTGGCAGGGCAGGGGGGATCACCCCTCCACTTT.

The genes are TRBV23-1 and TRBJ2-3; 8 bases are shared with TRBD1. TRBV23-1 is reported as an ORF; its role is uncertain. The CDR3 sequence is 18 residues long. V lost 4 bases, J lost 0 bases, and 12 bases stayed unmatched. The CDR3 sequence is CASSLWDRLLLSTDTQYF. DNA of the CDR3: TGCGCCAGCAGTCTATGGGACAGGCTTCTACTTAGCACAGATACGCAGTATTTT.

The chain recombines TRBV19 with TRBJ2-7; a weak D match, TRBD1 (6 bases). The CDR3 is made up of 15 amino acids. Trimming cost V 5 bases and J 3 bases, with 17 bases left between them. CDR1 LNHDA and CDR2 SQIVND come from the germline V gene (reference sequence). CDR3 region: CASSARTGFHYEQYF. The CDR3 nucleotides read TGTGCCAGTAGTGCCAGAACAGGGTTCCACTACGAGCAGTACTTC.

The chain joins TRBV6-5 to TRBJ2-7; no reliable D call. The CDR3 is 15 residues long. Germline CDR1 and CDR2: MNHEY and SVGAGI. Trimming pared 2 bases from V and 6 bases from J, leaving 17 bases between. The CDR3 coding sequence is TGTGCCAGCAGTTACGAAGTCAGGTCGCCAAGCGAGCAGTACTTC. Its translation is CASSYEVRSPSEQYF.

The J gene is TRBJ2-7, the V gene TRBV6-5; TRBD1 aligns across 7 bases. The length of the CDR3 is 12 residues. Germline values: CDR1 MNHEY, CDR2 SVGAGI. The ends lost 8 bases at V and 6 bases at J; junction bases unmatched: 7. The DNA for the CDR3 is TGTGCCAGCGGACAGGCTGGGAGCGAGCAGTACTTC. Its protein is CASGQAGSEQYF.

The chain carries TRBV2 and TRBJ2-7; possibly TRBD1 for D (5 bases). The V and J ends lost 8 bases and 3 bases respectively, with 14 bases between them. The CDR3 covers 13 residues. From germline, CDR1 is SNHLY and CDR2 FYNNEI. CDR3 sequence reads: CASFQGIGYEQYF. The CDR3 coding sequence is TGTGCCAGCTTCCAGGGTATTGGCTACGAGCAGTACTTC.

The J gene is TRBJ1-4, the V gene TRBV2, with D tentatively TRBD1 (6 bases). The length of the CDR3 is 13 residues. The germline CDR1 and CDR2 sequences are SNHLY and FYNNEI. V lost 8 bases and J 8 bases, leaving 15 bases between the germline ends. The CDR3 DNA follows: TGTGCCAGCGGTCAGGGGTGGGAGGAAAAACTGTTTTTT. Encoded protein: CASGQGWEEKLFF.

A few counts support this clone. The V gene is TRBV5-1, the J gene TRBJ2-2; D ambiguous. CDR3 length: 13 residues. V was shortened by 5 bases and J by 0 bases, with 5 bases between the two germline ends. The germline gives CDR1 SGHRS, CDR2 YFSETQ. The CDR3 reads CASSATNTGELFF. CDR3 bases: TGCGCCAGCAGTGCTACGAACACCGGGGAGCTGTTTTTT.

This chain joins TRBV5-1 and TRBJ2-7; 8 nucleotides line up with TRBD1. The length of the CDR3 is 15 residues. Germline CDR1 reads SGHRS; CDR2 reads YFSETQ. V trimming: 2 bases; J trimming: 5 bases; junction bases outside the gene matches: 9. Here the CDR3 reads CASSFFTGGINEQYF. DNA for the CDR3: TGCGCCAGCAGCTTCTTTACAGGGGGTATCAACGAGCAGTACTTC.

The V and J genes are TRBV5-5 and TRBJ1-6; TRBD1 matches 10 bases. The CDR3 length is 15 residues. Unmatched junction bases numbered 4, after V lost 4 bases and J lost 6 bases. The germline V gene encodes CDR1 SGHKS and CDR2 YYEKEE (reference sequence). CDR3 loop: CASSRGTGVNSPLHF. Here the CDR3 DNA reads TGTGCCAGCAGCCGCGGGACAGGGGTTAATTCACCCCTCCACTTT.